Below, one T cell receptor (beta chain) is given with its context. Sequencing was performed with immunoSEQ multiplex PCR; in TCRdb, only in-frame clones are kept and a portion is missing. The sample yields around 170,000 clones, more than 70% seen once. The data were obtained in a study of blood T cell repertoires in COVID-19. Study-wide context: Samples taken during acute and convalescent COVID-19 were collected in the United States, Italy and Spain. T cells, B-cell-depleted T cells, or PBMCs provided the cDNA or gDNA that served as material.

Individuals aged about 18 to 95 years were recruited from fewer than 30 US areas. Assignment of participants to cohorts was predicated upon participant-reported clinical history. The germline V gene has CDR1 LNHNV and CDR2 YYDKDF (reference sequence). The CDR3 covers 16 residues. V lost 1 base to trimming and J lost 3 bases, with 10 bases between them. The genes are TRBV15 and TRBJ2-6, with TRBD1 as a possible D gene (6 bases). What was sequenced was PBMCs or T cells enriched from blood (not recorded which). This clonotype was sampled from a young woman who had recovered from COVID-19. CDR3 amino acids: CATSRAGVGGANVLTF. CDR3 nucleotide sequence: TGTGCCACCAGCAGAGCAGGGGTTGGTGGGGCCAACGTCCTGACTTTC.